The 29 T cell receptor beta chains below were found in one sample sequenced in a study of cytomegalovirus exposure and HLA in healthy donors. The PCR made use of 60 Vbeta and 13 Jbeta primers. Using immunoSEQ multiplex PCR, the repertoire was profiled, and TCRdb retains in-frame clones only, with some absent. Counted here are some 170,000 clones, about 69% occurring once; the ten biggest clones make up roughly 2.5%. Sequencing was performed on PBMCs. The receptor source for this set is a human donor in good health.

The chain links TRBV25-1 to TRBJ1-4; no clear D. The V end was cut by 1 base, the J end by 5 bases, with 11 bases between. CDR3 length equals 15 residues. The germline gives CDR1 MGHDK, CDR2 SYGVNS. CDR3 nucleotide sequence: TGTGCCAGCAGTGAATGGCGCAGAGGCAATGAAAAACTGTTTTTT. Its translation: CASSEWRRGNEKLFF.

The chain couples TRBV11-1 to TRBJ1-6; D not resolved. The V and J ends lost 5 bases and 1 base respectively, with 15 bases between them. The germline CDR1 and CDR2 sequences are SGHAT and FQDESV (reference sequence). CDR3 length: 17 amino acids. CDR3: CASSPLRYGSYNSPLHF. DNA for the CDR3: TGTGCCAGCAGCCCTCTCCGGTACGGGTCCTATAATTCACCCCTCCACTTT.

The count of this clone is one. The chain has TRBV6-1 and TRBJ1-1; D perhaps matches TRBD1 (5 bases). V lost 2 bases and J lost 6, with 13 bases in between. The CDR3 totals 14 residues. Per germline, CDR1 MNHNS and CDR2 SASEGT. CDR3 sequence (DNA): TGTGCCAGCAGTGAAAGCAGCCAGGGTTCTGAAGCTTTCTTT. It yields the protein CASSESSQGSEAFF.

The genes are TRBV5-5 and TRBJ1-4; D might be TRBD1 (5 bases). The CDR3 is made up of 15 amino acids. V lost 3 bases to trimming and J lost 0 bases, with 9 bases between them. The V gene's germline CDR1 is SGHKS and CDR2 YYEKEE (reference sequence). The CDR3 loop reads CASSWDWATNEKLFF. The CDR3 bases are TGTGCCAGCAGCTGGGACTGGGCAACTAATGAAAAACTGTTTTTT.

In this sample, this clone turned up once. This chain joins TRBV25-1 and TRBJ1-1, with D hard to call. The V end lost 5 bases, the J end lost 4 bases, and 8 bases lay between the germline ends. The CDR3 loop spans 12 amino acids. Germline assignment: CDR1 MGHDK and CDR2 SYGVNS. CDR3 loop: CASSIRGTEAFF. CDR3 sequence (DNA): TGTGCCAGCAGTATACGGGGCACTGAAGCTTTCTTT.

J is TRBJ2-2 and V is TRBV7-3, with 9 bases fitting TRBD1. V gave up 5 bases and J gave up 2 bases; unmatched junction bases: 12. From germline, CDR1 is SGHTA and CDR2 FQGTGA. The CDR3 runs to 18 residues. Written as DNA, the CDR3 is TGTGCCAGCAGCCCCCTTCCGGTGACAGGGGGAAACACCGGGGAGCTGTTTTTT. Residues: CASSPLPVTGGNTGELFF.

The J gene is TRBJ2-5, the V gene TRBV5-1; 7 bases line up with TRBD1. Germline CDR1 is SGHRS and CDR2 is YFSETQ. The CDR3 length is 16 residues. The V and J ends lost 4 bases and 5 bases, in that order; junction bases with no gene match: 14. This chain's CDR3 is CASSQPTGLSEETQYF. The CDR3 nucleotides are TGCGCCAGCAGCCAGCCGACAGGGCTCTCAGAGGAGACCCAGTACTTC.

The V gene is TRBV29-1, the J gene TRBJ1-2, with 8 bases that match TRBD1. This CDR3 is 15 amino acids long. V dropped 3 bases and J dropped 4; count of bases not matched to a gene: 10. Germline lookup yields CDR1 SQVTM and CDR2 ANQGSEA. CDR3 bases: TGCAGCGTTGAGACCTCAGGGGGCTCGGGCTATGGCTACACCTTC. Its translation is CSVETSGGSGYGYTF.

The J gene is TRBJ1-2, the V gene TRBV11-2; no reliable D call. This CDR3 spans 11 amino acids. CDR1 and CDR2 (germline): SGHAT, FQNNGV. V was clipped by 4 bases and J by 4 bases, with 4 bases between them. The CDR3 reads CASSSSYGYTF. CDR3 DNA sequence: TGTGCCAGCAGCTCCTCCTATGGCTACACCTTC. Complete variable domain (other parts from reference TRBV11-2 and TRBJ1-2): EAGVAQSPRYKIIEKRQSVAFWCNPISGHATLYWYQQILGQGPKLLIQFQNNGVVDDSQLPKDRFSAERLKGVDSTLKIQPAKLEDSAVYLCASSSSYGYTFGSGTRLTVV.

CDR3 bases: TGTGCCAGCAGCTCTTCCAGGGGAGAGACCCAGTACTTC. Amino acid sequence: CASSSSRGETQYF. The V and J genes are TRBV5-8 and TRBJ2-5, with D perhaps TRBD1 (6 bases). Trimming removed 3 bases from V and 4 bases from J, with 10 bases in between. Germline-derived CDR1 and CDR2 are SGHTS and YDEGEE. CDR3 size: 13 residues.

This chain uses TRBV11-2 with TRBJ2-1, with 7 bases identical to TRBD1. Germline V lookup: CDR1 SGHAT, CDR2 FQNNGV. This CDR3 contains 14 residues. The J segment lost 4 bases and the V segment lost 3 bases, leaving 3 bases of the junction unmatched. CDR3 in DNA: TGTGCCAGCAGCTTCATGACAGGGTACAATGAGCAGTTCTTC. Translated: CASSFMTGYNEQFF.

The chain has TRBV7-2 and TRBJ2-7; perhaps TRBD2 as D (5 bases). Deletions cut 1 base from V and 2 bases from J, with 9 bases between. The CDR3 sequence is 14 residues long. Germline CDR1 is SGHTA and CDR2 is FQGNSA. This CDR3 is CASSLEAGTYEQYF. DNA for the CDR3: TGTGCCAGCAGCTTAGAGGCGGGCACCTACGAGCAGTACTTC.

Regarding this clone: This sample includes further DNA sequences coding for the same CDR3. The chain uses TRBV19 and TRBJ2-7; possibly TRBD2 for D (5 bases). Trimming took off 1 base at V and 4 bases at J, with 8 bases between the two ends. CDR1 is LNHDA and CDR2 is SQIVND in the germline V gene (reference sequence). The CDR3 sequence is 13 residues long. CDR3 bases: TGTGCCAGTAGTATAGGTGGAGGATACGAGCAGTACTTC. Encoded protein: CASSIGGGYEQYF.

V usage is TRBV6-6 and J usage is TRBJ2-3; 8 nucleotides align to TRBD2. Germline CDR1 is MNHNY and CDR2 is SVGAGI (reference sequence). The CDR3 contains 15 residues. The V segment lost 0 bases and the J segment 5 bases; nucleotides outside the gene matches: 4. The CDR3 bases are TGTGCCAGCAGTTACTCCCGGGGGGGCTTAGATACGCAGTATTTT. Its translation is CASSYSRGGLDTQYF.

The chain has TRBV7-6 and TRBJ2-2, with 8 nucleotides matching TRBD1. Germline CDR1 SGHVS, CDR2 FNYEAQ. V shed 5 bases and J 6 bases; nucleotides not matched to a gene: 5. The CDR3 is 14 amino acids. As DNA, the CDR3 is TGTGCCAGCAGCGTAGACAGGGGCGCCGGGGAGCTGTTTTTT. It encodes CASSVDRGAGELFF.

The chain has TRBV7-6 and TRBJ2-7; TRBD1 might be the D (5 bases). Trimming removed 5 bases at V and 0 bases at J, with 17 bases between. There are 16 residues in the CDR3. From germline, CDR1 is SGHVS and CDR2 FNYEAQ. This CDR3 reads CASSTFPPTVSYEQYF. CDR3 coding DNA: TGTGCCAGCAGCACCTTTCCCCCGACAGTCTCCTACGAGCAGTACTTC.

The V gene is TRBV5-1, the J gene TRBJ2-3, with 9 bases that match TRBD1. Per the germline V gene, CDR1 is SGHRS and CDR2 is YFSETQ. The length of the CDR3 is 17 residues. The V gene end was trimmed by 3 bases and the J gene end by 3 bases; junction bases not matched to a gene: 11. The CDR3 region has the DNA TGCGCCAGCAGCTCCAAGACCGGGACAGGGCAAACAGATACGCAGTATTTT. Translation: CASSSKTGTGQTDTQYF.

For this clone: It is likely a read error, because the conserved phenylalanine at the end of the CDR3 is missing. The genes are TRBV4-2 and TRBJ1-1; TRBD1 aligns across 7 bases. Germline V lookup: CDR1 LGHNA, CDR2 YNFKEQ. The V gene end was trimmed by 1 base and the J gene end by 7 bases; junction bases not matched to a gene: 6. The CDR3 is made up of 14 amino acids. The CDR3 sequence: CASSQAPGQLEAFL. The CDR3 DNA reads TGTGCCAGCAGCCAAGCCCCGGGACAGCTTGAAGCTTTCCTT.

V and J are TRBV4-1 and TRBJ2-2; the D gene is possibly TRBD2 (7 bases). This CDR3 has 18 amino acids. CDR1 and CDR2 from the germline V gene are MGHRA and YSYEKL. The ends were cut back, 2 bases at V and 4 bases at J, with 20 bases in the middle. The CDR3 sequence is CASSQNLAVGARTGELFF. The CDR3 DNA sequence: TGCGCCAGCAGCCAAAATCTAGCGGTGGGGGCACGCACCGGGGAGCTGTTTTTT.

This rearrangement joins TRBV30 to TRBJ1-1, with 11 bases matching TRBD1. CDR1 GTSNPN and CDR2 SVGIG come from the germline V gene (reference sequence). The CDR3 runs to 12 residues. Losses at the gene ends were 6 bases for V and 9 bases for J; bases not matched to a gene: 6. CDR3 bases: TGTGCCTGTCCGGGACAGGGGGAAAAAGCTTTCTTT. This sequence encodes CACPGQGEKAFF.

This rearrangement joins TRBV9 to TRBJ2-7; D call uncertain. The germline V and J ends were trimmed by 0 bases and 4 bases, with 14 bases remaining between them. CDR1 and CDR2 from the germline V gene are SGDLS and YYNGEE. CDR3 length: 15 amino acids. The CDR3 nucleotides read TGTGCCAGCAGCGTAGGTCATATAGATACGTACGAGCAGTACTTC. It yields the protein CASSVGHIDTYEQYF.

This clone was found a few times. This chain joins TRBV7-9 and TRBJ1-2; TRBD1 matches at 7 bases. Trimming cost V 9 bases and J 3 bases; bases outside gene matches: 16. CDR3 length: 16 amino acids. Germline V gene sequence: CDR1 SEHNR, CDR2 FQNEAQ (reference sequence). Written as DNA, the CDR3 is TGTGCCAGTACCCTTAGATGGAGGGGGCGCCACTATGGCTACACCTTC. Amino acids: CASTLRWRGRHYGYTF.

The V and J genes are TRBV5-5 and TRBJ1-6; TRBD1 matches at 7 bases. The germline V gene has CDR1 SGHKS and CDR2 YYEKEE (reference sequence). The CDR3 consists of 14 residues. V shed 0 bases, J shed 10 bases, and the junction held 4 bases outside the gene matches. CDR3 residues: CASSLDTGESPLHF. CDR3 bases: TGTGCCAGCAGCTTGGATACAGGGGAATCACCCCTCCACTTT.

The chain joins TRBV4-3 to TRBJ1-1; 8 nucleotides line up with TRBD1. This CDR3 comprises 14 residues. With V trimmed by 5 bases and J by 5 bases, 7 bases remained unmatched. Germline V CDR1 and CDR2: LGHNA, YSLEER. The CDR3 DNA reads TGCGCCAGCAGCGCTCAGGGGGCTGGTACTGAAGCTTTCTTT. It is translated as CASSAQGAGTEAFF.

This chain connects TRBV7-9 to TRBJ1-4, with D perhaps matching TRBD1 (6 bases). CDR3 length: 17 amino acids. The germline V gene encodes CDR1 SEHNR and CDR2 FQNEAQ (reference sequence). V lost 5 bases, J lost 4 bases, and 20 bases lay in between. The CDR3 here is CASSLSGGGARNEKLFF. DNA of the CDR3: TGTGCCAGCAGCCTATCGGGGGGGGGCGCACGTAATGAAAAACTGTTTTTT.

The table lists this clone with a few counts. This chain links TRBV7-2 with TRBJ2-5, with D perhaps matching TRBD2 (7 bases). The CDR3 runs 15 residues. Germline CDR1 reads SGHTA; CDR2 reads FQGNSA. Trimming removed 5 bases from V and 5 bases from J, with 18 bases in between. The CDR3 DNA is TGTGCCAGCAGCACCCTAGGGGGGGGCGTGGAGACCCAGTACTTC. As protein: CASSTLGGGVETQYF.

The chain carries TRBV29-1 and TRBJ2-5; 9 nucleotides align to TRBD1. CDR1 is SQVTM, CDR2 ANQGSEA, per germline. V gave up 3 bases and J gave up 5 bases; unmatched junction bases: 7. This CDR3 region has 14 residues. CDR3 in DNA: TGCAGCGTTGATGGGCACAGGGGGCGGGAGACCCAGTACTTC. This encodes CSVDGHRGRETQYF.

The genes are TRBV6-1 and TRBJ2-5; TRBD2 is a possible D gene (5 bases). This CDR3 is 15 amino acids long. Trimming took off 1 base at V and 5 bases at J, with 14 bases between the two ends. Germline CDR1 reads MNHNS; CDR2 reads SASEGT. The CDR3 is CASSEDRGLGETQYF. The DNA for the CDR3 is TGTGCCAGCAGTGAAGACAGAGGGTTGGGGGAGACCCAGTACTTC.

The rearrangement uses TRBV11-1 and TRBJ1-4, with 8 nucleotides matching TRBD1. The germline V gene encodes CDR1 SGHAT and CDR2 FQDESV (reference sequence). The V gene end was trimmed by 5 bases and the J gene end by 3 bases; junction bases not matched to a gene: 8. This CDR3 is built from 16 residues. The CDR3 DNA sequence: TGTGCCAGCAGCCCGCTATCGACAGGGGCTAATGAAAAACTGTTTTTT. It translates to CASSPLSTGANEKLFF.